This T cell receptor (beta chain) originates from a study of blood T cell repertoires in COVID-19. Background on the study: Material from acute and convalescent COVID-19 was sourced from the United States, Italy and Spain. T cells, B-cell-depleted T cells, or PBMCs provided the cDNA or gDNA that served as material.

CDR3 length: 14 residues. Trimming pared 2 bases from V and 3 bases from J, leaving 10 bases between. Germline loops: CDR1 LGHDT, CDR2 YNNKEL (reference sequence). In the source study's methods: Amplification with reference gene primers provided the estimates of nucleated cell counts. Here immunoSEQ multiplex PCR was the method, and the copy in TCRdb shows in-frame clones only, minus some. The DNA gave D and trimming, while V, J and clone size come from that table. Altogether approximately 250,000 clones are present, roughly nine tenths being singletons, with the ten largest covering approximately 10%.

The sequence derives from a man in his forties with active or convalescent COVID-19. The sample consisted of peripheral blood. This chain connects TRBV3-1 (or the pseudogene TRBV3-2) to TRBJ1-1; weak D call: TRBD1 (6 bases). The DNA for the CDR3 is TGTGCCAGCAGCCAACACAAGGGGGACACTGAAGCTTTCTTT. Translating it yields CASSQHKGDTEAFF.